This TCR beta chain was retrieved from a study of PD-L1 blockade in urothelial cancer. Study-wide background: Per blood sample, T cells had a median of around 140,000.

This clone has only a few counts. Germline CDR1 and CDR2: SEHNR and FQNEAQ (reference sequence). The CDR3 runs 15 residues. V dropped 4 bases and J dropped 2 bases, with 15 bases sitting between them. Time point of the sample: peripheral blood 6 weeks after treatment start. Enrolled patients showed locally advanced or metastatic urothelial carcinoma. Individual patients had between 1 and 8 samples, taken pretreatment and on-treatment. Clones were read by immunoSEQ multiplex PCR, and TCRdb kept only the in-frame ones, dropping some. The sample yields 120,000 or so clones, 86% seen once. The sample was PBMCs, taken around atezolizumab (anti-PD-L1) treatment. V usage is TRBV7-9 and J usage is TRBJ2-7, with D perhaps matching TRBD1 (6 bases). The clonotype comes from a man aged 50-59 years with urothelial cancer. The CDR3 loop is CASSSPGHTTYEQYF. The CDR3 DNA reads as TGTGCCAGCAGCTCACCGGGACATACAACCTACGAGCAGTACTTC.